The clone carrying this T cell receptor (beta chain) was detected once. Germline V gene lookup returns CDR1 SGHTA and CDR2 FQGNSA. The CDR3 has 14 amino acids. V gave up 2 bases and J gave up 4 bases, with 9 bases separating them. This sample was taken from a study of control samples from healthy donors and cancer patients. Assay: immunoSEQ multiplex PCR; the TCRdb copy retains only in-frame clones and omits some. The sample includes more than 95,000 clones, roughly 84% of them seen just once. The specimen was blood. This chain joins TRBV7-2 and TRBJ1-5; no reliable D call. This receptor was identified in a man aged 35 to 55 in good health. The CDR3 DNA follows: TGTGCCAGCAGCTTACGGCAGGCTAATCAGCCCCAGCATTTT. Translating gives CASSLRQANQPQHF.